The following is a T cell receptor (beta chain) sequence with its context. The antigen is not known. The data stem from a study of CD8 T cells in ankylosing spondylitis. Broader study findings: Earlier work had already found some motif variants in reactive arthritis synovial fluid and blood. In peripheral blood, disease-linked CD8+ clones occurred at relatively low frequencies. For ankylosing spondylitis blood, a TCR beta motif of under ten highly homologous variants appeared characteristic. Disease-linked clones reportedly concentrated significantly in matched ankylosing spondylitis synovial fluid.

Quantitative 5'-RACE with molecular barcodes was used to make the TCR beta libraries. TCRdb re-called the 5' RACE reads with MiXCR, one entry per CDR3 protein. The sample records under 850,000 distinct CDR3 sequences, about 20% being singletons. Germline CDR1 LGHNA, CDR2 YNFKEQ. V shed 2 bases, J shed 0 bases, and the junction held 7 bases outside the gene matches. The CDR3 consists of 17 residues. V gene TRBV4-2 combines with J gene TRBJ2-1; 7 nucleotides align to TRBD1. The receptor's source is a male donor with ankylosing spondylitis. Input material: blood, either unsorted or a sorted T cell fraction (not recorded which). The CDR3 nucleotides read TGTGCCAGCAGCCAAACCCCCGGGACAGACTCCTACAATGAGCAGTTCTTC. Translation: CASSQTPGTDSYNEQFF.